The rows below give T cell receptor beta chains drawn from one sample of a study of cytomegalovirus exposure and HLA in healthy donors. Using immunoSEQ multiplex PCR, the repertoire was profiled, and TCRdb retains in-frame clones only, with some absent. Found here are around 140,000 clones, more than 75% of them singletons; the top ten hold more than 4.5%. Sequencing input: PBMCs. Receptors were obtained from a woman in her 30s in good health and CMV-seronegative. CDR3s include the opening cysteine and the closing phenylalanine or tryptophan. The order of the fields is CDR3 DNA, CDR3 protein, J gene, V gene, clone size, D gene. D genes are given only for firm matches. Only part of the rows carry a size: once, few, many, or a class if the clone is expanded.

TGTGCCAGCAGGGGAGGGATTGCGAACACTGAAGCTTTCTTT CASRGGIANTEAFF TRBJ1-1 TRBV6-5 - -
TGTGCCTGGAGTGTGCGTCCGGGACAGCAAAATTCACCCCTCCACTTT CAWSVRPGQQNSPLHF TRBJ1-6 TRBV30 - TRBD1
TGTGCCAGTAGTATAGTAAACAGGGGTTATTACACTGAAGCTTTCTTT CASSIVNRGYYTEAFF TRBJ1-1 TRBV19 - TRBD1
TGTGCCAGCAGCGCAACGGGGGGCCGCTACAATGAGCAGTTCTTC CASSATGGRYNEQFF TRBJ2-1 TRBV9 - -
TGCGCCAGCAGCCCGCAACCGGGACAGGGCGGTAGGTACGAGCAGTACTTC CASSPQPGQGGRYEQYF TRBJ2-7 TRBV5-1 - TRBD1
TGTGCCAGTACCGGGGGGGCAGGGACGAACACCGGGGAGCTGTTTTTT CASTGGAGTNTGELFF TRBJ2-2 TRBV19 - TRBD2
TGTGCCAGCAGTCCGCCCGGGCCGTTAGCGGGAGACTACGAGCAGTACTTC CASSPPGPLAGDYEQYF TRBJ2-7 TRBV28 - TRBD2
TGTGCCAGCAGTTACGGGGACAGGGGGTTTGAAAAACTGTTTTTT CASSYGDRGFEKLFF TRBJ1-4 TRBV6-5 many TRBD1
TGCGCCAGCAGCCATGCAGACAGGGACTCTGGGGCCAACGTCCTGACTTTC CASSHADRDSGANVLTF TRBJ2-6 TRBV4-3 - TRBD1
TGTGCCAGCAGCTTAGCGGGAGGGGGGGCCAGCAATCAGCCCCAGCATTTT CASSLAGGGASNQPQHF TRBJ1-5 TRBV7-2 - -
TGTGCCAGCAGTTCCCCCGCACAGGGGGCCTACAATGAGCAGTTCTTC CASSSPAQGAYNEQFF TRBJ2-1 TRBV28 - TRBD1
TGTGCCAGCAGTCCTAAGATTCGGACAGGGGGTAATTCACCCCTCCACTTT CASSPKIRTGGNSPLHF TRBJ1-6 TRBV28 - TRBD1
TGTGCCAGCAGTGAACTGCCGGGACAGGGGAGTGAGCAGTTCTTC CASSELPGQGSEQFF TRBJ2-1 TRBV6-1 - TRBD1
TGTGCCAGCAGCGGACAGCGACTTGACGATGGCACAGATACGCAGTATTTT CASSGQRLDDGTDTQYF TRBJ2-3 TRBV7-9 - -
TGCGCCAGCAGCCCCGGACTAGCGGGAGTTGGCTCCTACGAGCAGTACTTC CASSPGLAGVGSYEQYF TRBJ2-7 TRBV4-3 - TRBD2
TGTGCCAGCAGTTCGGACAGCAAGGTAAAACTGTTTTTT CASSSDSKVKLFF TRBJ1-4 TRBV25-1 - -
TGTGCCACCAGCGCCCGCTCGACTGGAGGCTACACCTTC CATSARSTGGYTF TRBJ1-2 TRBV15 - -
TGTGCCAGCTCACCGGACAGATATGGCACTGAAGCTTTCTTT CASSPDRYGTEAFF TRBJ1-1 TRBV18 - -